The 25 T cell receptor beta chains listed next were all sequenced from one sample in a study of blood T cell repertoires in COVID-19. Method: immunoSEQ multiplex PCR; TCRdb's copy keeps in-frame clones and lacks some. This sample has around 110,000 clones, with around four fifths found just once. Material for sequencing was peripheral blood. The receptors come from a woman aged 70-85 years with acute or convalescent COVID-19.

The chain combines TRBV6-5 with TRBJ2-7; 9 bases are shared with TRBD1. CDR1 is MNHEY, CDR2 SVGAGI, per germline. This CDR3 has 15 residues. The V and J ends lost 5 bases and 3 bases, in that order; junction bases with no gene match: 8. The CDR3 nucleotides read TGTGCCAGCAGTCTAGAGGGACAGGGTGTCTACGAGCAGTACTTC. Protein product: CASSLEGQGVYEQYF.

The chain joins TRBV4-2 to TRBJ2-3; 9 bases fit TRBD2. The trim removed 4 bases at V and 1 base at J, leaving 6 bases unmatched. From germline, CDR1 is LGHNA and CDR2 YNFKEQ. CDR3 length: 16 residues. The CDR3 DNA reads TGTGCCAGCAGCCCCCCCGGCGGGGGGGGCACAGATACGCAGTATTTT. It is translated as CASSPPGGGGTDTQYF.

This chain links TRBV28 with TRBJ2-7; 9 nucleotides align to TRBD2. The junction had 5 bases not matched to a gene; V was cut back by 2 bases and J by 0 bases. Germline V gives CDR1 MDHEN, CDR2 SYDVKM. The CDR3 loop spans 16 amino acids. In DNA form, the CDR3 reads TGTGCCAGCAGTTTAGAGGCTAGCGGGACCTCCTACGAGCAGTACTTC. Translation: CASSLEASGTSYEQYF.

This clone is a singleton in its sample. The CDR3 nucleotides are TGTGCCAGCAGCCGCCAAGAGACCCAGTACTTC. Its protein is CASSRQETQYF. The chain has TRBV2 and TRBJ2-5; D unresolved. Germline CDR1 SNHLY, CDR2 FYNNEI. The length of the CDR3 is 11 residues. V lost 6 bases to trimming and J lost 1 base, with 3 bases between them. Filled out from reference TRBV2 and TRBJ2-5, the complete variable domain reads EPEVTQTPSHQVTQMGQEVILRCVPISNHLYFYWYRQILGQKVEFLVSFYNNEISEKSEIFDDQFSVERPDGSNFTLKIRSTKLEDSAMYFCASSRQETQYFGPGTRLLVL.

The chain joins TRBV2 to TRBJ1-1; 7 bases agree with TRBD1. CDR1 and CDR2 from the germline V gene are SNHLY and FYNNEI. The CDR3 runs to 16 residues. The ends lost 5 bases at V and 1 base at J; junction bases unmatched: 10. The CDR3 nucleotides read TGTGCCAGCAGTCCTTATCGACAGGGAACGAACACTGAAGCTTTCTTT. Translation gives CASSPYRQGTNTEAFF.

The chain combines TRBV19 with TRBJ1-3; 9 bases line up with TRBD1. The CDR3 consists of 19 residues. J gave up 0 bases and V 9 bases, and 18 bases lay outside the gene matches. Per germline, CDR1 LNHDA and CDR2 SQIVND (reference sequence). The CDR3 DNA reads TGTGCCAGCCGGGACCGGGACAGGGCATCCTTGGGCTCTGGAAACACCATATATTTT. Its protein is CASRDRDRASLGSGNTIYF.

V and J are TRBV6-4 and TRBJ2-7; 8 bases line up with TRBD2. The V gene end was trimmed by 8 bases and the J gene end by 5 bases; junction bases not matched to a gene: 14. The CDR3 length is 15 residues. CDR1 is MRHNA and CDR2 is SNTAGT in the germline V gene. CDR3 in DNA: TGTGCCAGCTTAGGTCTCGAGCGGGGGCAAGACGAGCAGTACTTC. It yields the protein CASLGLERGQDEQYF.

This chain uses TRBV20-1 with TRBJ1-5, with D tentatively TRBD1 (6 bases). Germline values: CDR1 DFQATT, CDR2 SNEGSKA (reference sequence). With 3 bases removed from V and 2 bases from J, the gap between germline ends came to 20 bases. The length of the CDR3 is 17 residues. The CDR3 reads CSASKAGVGYGNQPQHF. CDR3 DNA sequence: TGCAGTGCTAGTAAGGCAGGGGTGGGATATGGCAATCAGCCCCAGCATTTT.

This chain uses TRBV11-2 with TRBJ1-2; 9 nucleotides align to TRBD1. Germline CDR1 reads SGHAT; CDR2 reads FQNNGV. CDR3 size: 15 residues. The trim removed 7 bases at V and 5 bases at J, leaving 11 bases unmatched. In nucleotides, the CDR3 is TGTGCCAGCACCCCGGGGGGACAGGGAGGGTATGGCTACACCTTC. It codes for CASTPGGQGGYGYTF. Looking up the rest from reference TRBV11-2 and TRBJ1-2 gives the full variable domain: EAGVAQSPRYKIIEKRQSVAFWCNPISGHATLYWYQQILGQGPKLLIQFQNNGVVDDSQLPKDRFSAERLKGVDSTLKIQPAKLEDSAVYLCASTPGGQGGYGYTFGSGTRLTVV.

Only a few counts were recorded for this clone. This chain links TRBV3-1 (or the pseudogene TRBV3-2) with TRBJ1-3; 9 nucleotides match TRBD1. V lost 7 bases to trimming and J lost 5 bases; unmatched junction nucleotides: 9. Germline V gives CDR1 LGHDT, CDR2 YNNKEL (reference sequence). There are 15 residues in the CDR3. CDR3 in amino acids: CASTQTGQGRNTIYF. DNA of the CDR3: TGTGCCAGCACTCAAACGGGACAGGGAAGAAACACCATATATTTT.

The chain recombines TRBV6-1 with TRBJ1-6; D possibly corresponds to TRBD1 (5 bases). The CDR3 sequence is 17 residues long. Germline CDR1 reads MNHNS; CDR2 reads SASEGT. The ends were cut back, 4 bases at V and 0 bases at J, with 13 bases in the middle. The DNA for the CDR3 is TGTGCCAGCAGTGCAAAGGGGTCCGTCTCCTATAATTCACCCCTCCACTTT. Translated, it gives CASSAKGSVSYNSPLHF.

J is TRBJ1-4 and V is TRBV5-1; D gene uncertain. V was trimmed by 0 bases and J by 3 bases, leaving 12 bases between them. Germline V gives CDR1 SGHRS, CDR2 YFSETQ. CDR3 length: 16 amino acids. The CDR3 sequence: CASSLASLQANEKLFF. CDR3 bases: TGCGCCAGCAGCTTGGCCAGCCTTCAGGCTAATGAAAAACTGTTTTTT.

The chain couples TRBV30 to TRBJ2-7; 8 nucleotides agree with TRBD2. The V segment lost 1 base and the J segment 5 bases; nucleotides outside the gene matches: 4. CDR3 length: 13 residues. Germline V CDR1 and CDR2: GTSNPN, SVGIG (reference sequence). This CDR3 is CAWSDLRGDEQYF. The CDR3 DNA sequence: TGTGCCTGGAGTGACCTGCGGGGGGACGAGCAGTACTTC.

J is TRBJ2-5 and V is TRBV6-5; 9 bases fit TRBD1. The trim removed 4 bases at V and 4 bases at J, leaving 7 bases unmatched. The germline CDR1 and CDR2 sequences are MNHEY and SVGAGI. This CDR3 is 15 amino acids long. The CDR3 here is CASSLPGQGGETQYF. The CDR3 DNA sequence: TGTGCCAGCAGTTTACCGGGACAGGGTGGAGAGACCCAGTACTTC.

The gene calls are TRBV14 and TRBJ1-2; a possible D gene is TRBD1 (5 bases). Trimming cost V 0 bases and J 7 bases, with 12 bases left between them. CDR3 length: 14 amino acids. CDR1 is SGHDN and CDR2 is FVKESK in the germline V gene. CDR3 amino acids: CASSQDIGARGYTF. CDR3 DNA: TGTGCCAGCAGCCAAGATATAGGGGCGCGTGGCTACACCTTC.

This clone was found a few times. The chain is built from TRBV7-2 and TRBJ2-3; 9 nucleotides match TRBD2. The CDR3 contains 15 residues. J lost 2 bases, V lost 5 bases, and 5 bases had no gene match. The germline V gene has CDR1 SGHTA and CDR2 FQGNSA. Written as DNA, the CDR3 is TGTGCCAGCAGCCGCCGGACTAGCGTCACAGATACGCAGTATTTT. It specifies CASSRRTSVTDTQYF.

The chain links TRBV18 to TRBJ2-1, with 10 nucleotides matching TRBD2. Germline V gives CDR1 KGHSH, CDR2 LQKENI. This CDR3 is 15 amino acids long. The V segment lost 3 bases and the J segment 9 bases; nucleotides outside the gene matches: 8. CDR3 DNA sequence: TGTGCCAGCTCACCCGGGACTAGCGCTGCGGGTGAGCAGTTCTTC. As protein: CASSPGTSAAGEQFF.

The gene calls are TRBV19 and TRBJ1-5; D is unclear. Germline loops: CDR1 LNHDA, CDR2 SQIVND (reference sequence). CDR3 length equals 14 residues. V was trimmed by 6 bases and J by 6 bases, leaving 15 bases between them. Written as DNA, the CDR3 is TGTGCCAGTAGGGAGGCCCCCGGCCGTCAGCCCCAGCATTTT. Its translation is CASREAPGRQPQHF.

A word on this clone: Different DNA sequences within this sample yield the same CDR3. This sequence joins TRBV5-1 and TRBJ1-1; D call uncertain. The ends were cut back, 0 bases at V and 1 base at J, with 10 bases in the middle. The CDR3 covers 15 residues. The germline V gene has CDR1 SGHRS and CDR2 YFSETQ. The chain's CDR3 is CASSLETLKNTEAFF. Written as DNA, the CDR3 is TGCGCCAGCAGCTTGGAGACACTCAAGAACACTGAAGCTTTCTTT.

The chain has TRBV30 and TRBJ2-7; 10 bases match TRBD1. The CDR3 spans 11 residues. V dropped 5 bases and J dropped 5; count of bases not matched to a gene: 0. Germline CDR1 GTSNPN, CDR2 SVGIG (reference sequence). CDR3 loop: CAWGTGDEQYF. CDR3 nucleotide sequence: TGTGCCTGGGGGACAGGGGACGAGCAGTACTTC.

This clone was counted once. This rearrangement joins TRBV19 to TRBJ2-6; D may be TRBD1 (5 bases). V lost 7 bases to trimming and J lost 0 bases, with 22 bases between them. CDR3 size: 19 residues. The germline V gene encodes CDR1 LNHDA and CDR2 SQIVND (reference sequence). The CDR3 region has the DNA TGTGCCAGTACATCAGAGACGGGCAGGGTTCACTCTGGGGCCAACGTCCTGACTTTC. Translation: CASTSETGRVHSGANVLTF.

V usage is TRBV4-1 and J usage is TRBJ2-4; 7 bases match TRBD2. Germline values: CDR1 MGHRA, CDR2 YSYEKL. This CDR3 comprises 15 residues. V lost 0 bases and J lost 8; bases outside the gene matches: 7. The CDR3 spells CASSQERGGWDIQYF. CDR3 bases: TGCGCCAGCAGCCAAGAGAGGGGAGGGTGGGACATTCAGTACTTC.

The chain is built from TRBV9 and TRBJ1-5, with TRBD1 identical over 7 bases. The trim removed 3 bases at V and 2 bases at J, leaving 17 bases unmatched. Germline V gene sequence: CDR1 SGDLS, CDR2 YYNGEE. The CDR3 runs to 19 residues. CDR3 amino acids: CASSAVVGGGAQGNQPQHF. CDR3 nucleotides: TGTGCCAGCAGCGCAGTAGTAGGGGGCGGCGCACAGGGCAATCAGCCCCAGCATTTT.

This clone was observed a few times. This rearrangement joins TRBV27 to TRBJ2-7, with D possibly TRBD2 on 6 matching bases. Trimming shortened V by 6 bases and J by 5 bases, and 11 bases separated the two germline ends. In germline, CDR1 is MNHEY, CDR2 SMNVEV (reference sequence). The CDR3 is 12 amino acids. In nucleotides, the CDR3 is TGTGCCAGCAGGGGAGGCGTCGACGAGCAGTACTTC. Residues: CASRGGVDEQYF.

The CDR3 region has the DNA TGTGCCAGCAGCCAAGATTCCGGACAGGGGAACTACAATGAGCAGTTCTTC. Translating gives CASSQDSGQGNYNEQFF. The chain recombines TRBV4-2 with TRBJ2-1, with 9 bases lining up with TRBD1. J was trimmed by 3 bases and V by 0 bases; bases with no gene match: 6. Germline CDR1 reads LGHNA; CDR2 reads YNFKEQ. The length of the CDR3 is 17 residues.